This note documents a single T cell receptor beta chain sequence. Antigen unknown. Unmatched junction bases numbered 9, after V lost 3 bases and J lost 2 bases. In germline, CDR1 is LNHNV, CDR2 YYDKDF (reference sequence). The CDR3 has 16 amino acids. The data belong to a study of T cell responses to AZD1222 COVID-19 vaccine. Overall study findings and caveats: Of spike-specific TCRs, nearly half reportedly target regions left unmutated in variants. Rises in breadth and depth of Spike-specific TCRs came after two AZD1222 doses.

Using immunoSEQ multiplex PCR, the repertoire was profiled, and TCRdb retains in-frame clones only, with some absent. The sample includes more than 95,000 clones, 85% to 95% of them seen just once. The receptor comes from an adult in good health. The specimen was peripheral blood, collected on day 0 of AZD1222 vaccination. V gene TRBV15 combines with J gene TRBJ2-5; TRBD2 matches 7 bases. CDR3 sequence (DNA): TGTGCCACCAGCAGTCCCGGGACTACCAGTCAAGAGACCCAGTACTTC. Amino acids: CATSSPGTTSQETQYF.